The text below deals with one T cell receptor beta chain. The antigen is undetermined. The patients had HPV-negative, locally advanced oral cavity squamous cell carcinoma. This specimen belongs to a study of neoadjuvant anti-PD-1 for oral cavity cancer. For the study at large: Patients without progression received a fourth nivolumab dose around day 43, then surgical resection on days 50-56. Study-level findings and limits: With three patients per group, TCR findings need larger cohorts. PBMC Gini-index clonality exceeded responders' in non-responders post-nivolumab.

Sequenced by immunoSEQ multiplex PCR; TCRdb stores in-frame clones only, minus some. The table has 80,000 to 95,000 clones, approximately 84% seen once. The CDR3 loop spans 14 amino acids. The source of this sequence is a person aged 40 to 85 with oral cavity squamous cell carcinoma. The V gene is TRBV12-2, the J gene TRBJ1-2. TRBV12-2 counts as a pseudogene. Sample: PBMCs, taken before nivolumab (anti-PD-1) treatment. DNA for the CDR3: TGTGCAAGTCGCCTAGGGACTATCTGCTATGGCTACACCTTC. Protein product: CASRLGTICYGYTF.